The entry that follows covers one TCR beta chain sequence. Antigen specificity is unknown. This sample is drawn from a study of CD8 T cells in ankylosing spondylitis. General study points: There was a TCR beta motif, made of eight highly homologous variants, that appeared characteristic of ankylosing spondylitis blood.

Quantitative 5'-RACE was performed with molecular barcodes, and it yielded the TCR beta libraries. TCRdb recomputed calls from the 5' RACE reads with MiXCR, one row per CDR3 protein. This table holds under 850,000 distinct CDR3 sequences, around 20% found once. Trimming took off 1 base at V and 6 bases at J, with 17 bases between the two ends. This CDR3 spans 16 amino acids. The germline gives CDR1 SGHTA, CDR2 FQGNSA. The chain employs TRBV7-2 and TRBJ2-3; the D gene is possibly TRBD2 (7 bases). This TCR was recovered from a male donor with ankylosing spondylitis. Sample: blood, either unsorted or a sorted T cell fraction (not recorded which). DNA for the CDR3: TGTGCCAGCAGCTTAGTAGGAGGGGGAGGGCTTGATACGCAGTATTTT. Encoded protein: CASSLVGGGGLDTQYF.